The 26 T cell receptor beta chains listed next were all sequenced from one sample in a study of long-term antiretroviral therapy in people with HIV. At survey level, the immunoSEQ assay was run in its v3.0 version. Only in-frame clones appear in the TCRdb table, and some are missing; sequencing was by immunoSEQ multiplex PCR. This table holds around 17,000 clones, 88% found once. Material: unsorted PBMCs, obtained 6.9 years after starting antiretroviral therapy. Source of these receptors: a man aged 45-65 years with HIV.

In DNA, the CDR3 is TGCAGCGGGACTCCGGCGAGCTCCTACAATGAGCAGTTCTTC. This sequence encodes CSGTPASSYNEQFF. The chain uses TRBV29-1 and TRBJ2-1; TRBD2 is a possible D gene (5 bases). The germline V gene encodes CDR1 SQVTM and CDR2 ANQGSEA. The ends were cut back, 7 bases at V and 0 bases at J, with 13 bases in the middle. The CDR3 consists of 14 residues.

The chain employs TRBV7-3 and TRBJ2-1; D might be TRBD2 (7 bases). Germline loops: CDR1 SGHTA, CDR2 FQGTGA. Deletions cut 0 bases from V and 7 bases from J, with 19 bases between. This CDR3 region has 17 residues. The CDR3 here is CASSLTGGEGRGNEQFF. The CDR3 nucleotides read TGTGCCAGCAGCTTAACGGGTGGGGAGGGAAGGGGGAATGAGCAGTTCTTC.

The V and J genes are TRBV6-6 and TRBJ1-1; D is undetermined. Trimming left V 1 base short and J 1 base short, with 4 bases between. Germline values: CDR1 MNHNY, CDR2 SVGAGI (reference sequence). The CDR3 is 13 residues long. The CDR3 region is CASSYFWNTEAFF. CDR3 in DNA: TGTGCCAGCAGTTACTTTTGGAACACTGAAGCTTTCTTT.

J is TRBJ2-3 and V is TRBV11-2; D not resolved. The V and J ends lost 7 bases and 3 bases respectively, with 17 bases between them. The CDR3 has 15 amino acids. Germline CDR1 and CDR2: SGHAT and FQNNGV. CDR3 protein: CASTMNLGMTDTQYF. DNA for the CDR3: TGTGCCAGCACGATGAATTTGGGGATGACAGATACGCAGTATTTT.

This clone was seen only once. The chain is built from TRBV28 and TRBJ1-5, with D unclear. V lost 2 bases and J 6 bases, leaving 14 bases between the germline ends. The CDR3 is made up of 15 amino acids. Germline loops: CDR1 MDHEN, CDR2 SYDVKM. DNA of the CDR3: TGTGCCAGCAGTTTAGCTTGGCGCGCAACTCAGCCCCAGCATTTT. Translating gives CASSLAWRATQPQHF. Variable domain in full (rest from reference TRBV28 and TRBJ1-5): DVKVTQSSRYLVKRTGEKVFLECVQDMDHENMFWYRQDPGLGLRLIYFSYDVKMKEKGDIPEGYSVSREKKERFSLILESASTNQTSMYLCASSLAWRATQPQHFGDGTRLSIL.

The chain carries TRBV7-8 and TRBJ2-1; D might be TRBD2 (5 bases). V lost 0 bases and J 2 bases, leaving 11 bases between the germline ends. The CDR3 has 16 amino acids. Germline V gives CDR1 SGHVS, CDR2 FQNEAQ. The CDR3 here is CASSLAGSVTYNEQFF. The CDR3 DNA sequence: TGTGCCAGCAGCTTAGCTGGTAGCGTCACCTACAATGAGCAGTTCTTC.

The rearrangement joins TRBV6-5 to TRBJ1-2, with 10 bases that match TRBD1. CDR1 and CDR2 (germline): MNHEY, SVGAGI. With 0 bases clipped from V and 8 bases from J, the junction kept 9 bases outside the gene matches. The CDR3 length is 16 residues. The CDR3 nucleotides read TGTGCCAGCAGTTACTCGAAAGCTGACAGGGGGCAAGGCTACACCTTC. It is translated as CASSYSKADRGQGYTF.

The chain joins TRBV7-9 to TRBJ2-1, with no clear D. The germline CDR1 and CDR2 sequences are SEHNR and FQNEAQ (reference sequence). The CDR3 consists of 11 residues. V lost 2 bases and J 14 bases, leaving 10 bases between the germline ends. The CDR3 DNA reads TGTGCCAGCAGCTTACAGGCCGGCGAGTTCTTC. This gives the protein CASSLQAGEFF.

The chain combines TRBV15 with TRBJ1-1; D remains unclear. With 1 base removed from V and 2 bases from J, the gap between germline ends came to 5 bases. This CDR3 is built from 13 residues. Looked up from germline, CDR1 is LNHNV and CDR2 is YYDKDF (reference sequence). The CDR3 DNA is TGTGCCACCAGCAGAGTCAGAAACACTGAAGCTTTCTTT. Protein product: CATSRVRNTEAFF.

This chain uses TRBV5-1 with TRBJ2-1; 7 bases map to TRBD2. V gave up 4 bases and J gave up 0 bases; unmatched junction bases: 7. The germline CDR1 and CDR2 sequences are SGHRS and YFSETQ. CDR3 length: 16 amino acids. Here the CDR3 reads CASSATGRSSYNEQFF. DNA of the CDR3: TGCGCCAGCAGCGCGACCGGGAGGAGCTCCTACAATGAGCAGTTCTTC.

The rearrangement links TRBV27 to TRBJ2-7; 9 positions match TRBD2. The germline gives CDR1 MNHEY, CDR2 SMNVEV (reference sequence). The V and J ends lost 3 bases and 0 bases, in that order; junction bases with no gene match: 6. The CDR3 covers 16 residues. This CDR3 is CASSFGLATLSYEQYF. The CDR3 DNA follows: TGTGCCAGCAGTTTCGGACTAGCGACACTCTCCTACGAGCAGTACTTC.

The chain carries TRBV5-1 and TRBJ1-4; D is unresolved. The length of the CDR3 is 15 residues. V lost 5 bases, J lost 0 bases, and 11 bases lay in between. Germline CDR1 and CDR2: SGHRS and YFSETQ. The CDR3 reads CASRLLATTNEKLFF. CDR3 nucleotides: TGCGCCAGCAGGCTATTGGCGACAACTAATGAAAAACTGTTTTTT.

V is TRBV4-1 and J is TRBJ2-3, with a weak D call TRBD2 (5 bases). Germline V gene sequence: CDR1 MGHRA, CDR2 YSYEKL. Trimming cost V 1 base and J 3 bases, with 14 bases left between them. The CDR3 consists of 16 residues. The CDR3 loop is CASSQVGGPRTDTQYF. The DNA of the CDR3 is TGCGCCAGCAGCCAAGTTGGAGGACCTCGAACAGATACGCAGTATTTT.

This chain joins TRBV9 and TRBJ1-1; D is undetermined. Germline assignment: CDR1 SGDLS and CDR2 YYNGEE. The CDR3 contains 13 residues. Trimming removed 0 bases at V and 3 bases at J, with 6 bases between. The CDR3 region has the DNA TGTGCCAGCAGCGTAGCTGGGGACACTGAAGCTTTCTTT. This sequence encodes CASSVAGDTEAFF. The full variable domain, with the rest looked up from reference TRBV9 and TRBJ1-1, is DSGVTQTPKHLITATGQRVTLRCSPRSGDLSVYWYQQSLDQGLQFLIQYYNGEERAKGNILERFSAQQFPDLHSELNLSSLELGDSALYFCASSVAGDTEAFFGQGTRLTVV.

This clone appeared once. This sequence joins TRBV9 and TRBJ2-3; TRBD1 or TRBD2 may be the D gene (5 bases each). The CDR3 loop spans 15 amino acids. V was trimmed by 3 bases and J by 4 bases, leaving 15 bases between them. CDR1 is SGDLS, CDR2 YYNGEE, per germline. This CDR3 is CASSDTGDVPDTQYF. CDR3 nucleotides: TGTGCCAGCAGCGACACCGGGGACGTTCCAGATACGCAGTATTTT.

This rearrangement joins TRBV14 to TRBJ2-1; 13 bases are a match to TRBD2. V lost 4 bases and J lost 8; bases outside the gene matches: 5. This CDR3 region has 15 residues. Germline CDR1 reads SGHDN; CDR2 reads FVKESK. The DNA of the CDR3 is TGTGCCAGCAGCCGAGGGACTAGCGGGATATATGAGCAGTTCTTC. Protein product: CASSRGTSGIYEQFF. The full variable domain, with the rest looked up from reference TRBV14 and TRBJ2-1, is EAGVTQFPSHSVIEKGQTVTLRCDPISGHDNLYWYRRVMGKEIKFLLHFVKESKQDESGMPNNRFLAERTGGTYSTLKVQPAELEDSGVYFCASSRGTSGIYEQFFGPGTRLTVL.

The DNA of the CDR3 is TGTGCCAGCCTTGATCGGGGGGACTATGATACGCAGTATTTT. This sequence encodes CASLDRGDYDTQYF. V and J are TRBV27 and TRBJ2-3, with 7 bases identical to TRBD2. The CDR3 consists of 14 residues. Trimming cost V 8 bases and J 6 bases; bases outside gene matches: 11. Germline V gene data show CDR1 as MNHEY and CDR2 as SMNVEV (reference sequence).

The chain employs TRBV2 and TRBJ2-3; D call uncertain. The CDR3 has 14 residues. From germline, CDR1 is SNHLY and CDR2 FYNNEI. The germline V and J ends were trimmed by 6 bases and 2 bases, with 12 bases remaining between them. This CDR3 reads CASSGGTYTDTQYF. For the CDR3, the DNA is TGTGCCAGCAGCGGCGGTACCTACACAGATACGCAGTATTTT. The entire variable domain, with the rest obtained from reference TRBV2 and TRBJ2-3, is as follows: EPEVTQTPSHQVTQMGQEVILRCVPISNHLYFYWYRQILGQKVEFLVSFYNNEISEKSEIFDDQFSVERPDGSNFTLKIRSTKLEDSAMYFCASSGGTYTDTQYFGPGTRLTVL.

This sequence joins TRBV6-6 and TRBJ2-5, with a weak D call TRBD2 (5 bases). The J call is in doubt because the DNA end fits TRBJ2-7 better. CDR3 length equals 13 residues. Germline assignment: CDR1 MNHNY and CDR2 SVGAGI (reference sequence). CDR3 nucleotide sequence: TGTGCCAGCAGTTACAACCGGGGCTACGAGCAGTACTTC. This codes for CASSYNRGYEQYF.

This clone was recorded once. This chain links TRBV28 with TRBJ2-7, with 7 bases aligning to TRBD1. This CDR3 is built from 16 residues. CDR1 is MDHEN and CDR2 is SYDVKM in the germline V gene. With V trimmed by 2 bases and J by 6 bases, 13 bases remained unmatched. CDR3 loop: CASSLGYTGVGSEQYF. Written as DNA, the CDR3 is TGTGCCAGCAGTTTAGGTTATACAGGGGTGGGTAGCGAGCAGTACTTC. Combining the CDR3 with reference TRBV28 and TRBJ2-7 gives the whole variable domain DVKVTQSSRYLVKRTGEKVFLECVQDMDHENMFWYRQDPGLGLRLIYFSYDVKMKEKGDIPEGYSVSREKKERFSLILESASTNQTSMYLCASSLGYTGVGSEQYFGPGTRLTVT.

This clone came up a few times. J is TRBJ2-7 and V is TRBV7-2, with unresolved D. This CDR3 spans 15 amino acids. V dropped 0 bases and J dropped 5 bases, with 14 bases sitting between them. Per the germline V gene, CDR1 is SGHTA and CDR2 is FQGNSA. The CDR3 DNA sequence: TGTGCCAGCAGCTTAGCACCGACTGATACCGACGAGCAGTACTTC. The encoded protein is CASSLAPTDTDEQYF.

This clone was seen a handful of times. The chain has TRBV7-3 and TRBJ2-3; 10 bases fit TRBD2. V lost 7 bases, J lost 0 bases, and 4 bases stayed unmatched. This CDR3 is 15 amino acids long. Germline V gene sequence: CDR1 SGHTA, CDR2 FQGTGA. CDR3 residues: CASTLAGESTDTQYF. CDR3 nucleotides: TGTGCCAGCACCCTAGCGGGAGAAAGCACAGATACGCAGTATTTT.

This chain connects TRBV5-1 to TRBJ1-2; the D is unclear. This CDR3 spans 12 amino acids. Looked up from germline, CDR1 is SGHRS and CDR2 is YFSETQ. The germline V and J ends were trimmed by 4 bases and 6 bases, with 10 bases remaining between them. CDR3 in DNA: TGCGCCAGCAGCCCGCCGGGGAATGGCTACACCTTC. This translates into CASSPPGNGYTF. Complete variable domain (other parts from reference TRBV5-1 and TRBJ1-2): KAGVTQTPRYLIKTRGQQVTLSCSPISGHRSVSWYQQTPGQGLQFLFEYFSETQRNKGNFPGRFSGRQFSNSRSEMNVSTLELGDSALYLCASSPPGNGYTFGSGTRLTVV.

This rearrangement joins TRBV7-8 to TRBJ1-5, with 7 bases aligning to TRBD1. V lost 0 bases and J lost 1; bases outside the gene matches: 3. The CDR3 is made up of 16 amino acids. Germline V gives CDR1 SGHVS, CDR2 FQNEAQ. The CDR3 sequence is CASSLAPTGSNQPQHF. The CDR3 DNA follows: TGTGCCAGCAGCTTAGCGCCGACAGGGAGCAATCAGCCCCAGCATTTT.

The sample holds a few counts of this clone. In the same sample, other DNA sequences code for this CDR3. The chain couples TRBV9 to TRBJ2-3; possible D gene TRBD2, 6 bases. The CDR3 length is 14 residues. Germline CDR1 SGDLS, CDR2 YYNGEE. Trimming cost V 2 bases and J 5 bases, with 12 bases left between them. The CDR3 here is CASSVTGAGDTQYF. The CDR3, as DNA: TGTGCCAGCAGCGTTACGGGAGCAGGAGATACGCAGTATTTT.

The chain is built from TRBV9 and TRBJ2-1; 9 bases fit TRBD2. The germline V gene encodes CDR1 SGDLS and CDR2 YYNGEE. CDR3 length: 13 amino acids. The J segment lost 8 bases and the V segment lost 7 bases, leaving 7 bases of the junction unmatched. CDR3 nucleotide sequence: TGTGCCAGCCGCGGGAGGGCCAGCCATGAGCAGTTCTTC. The encoded protein is CASRGRASHEQFF.